The clone carrying this T cell receptor (beta chain) was picked up a small number of times. Its antigen is unknown. The data derive from a study of pediatric ulcerative colitis. The rectum was sampled with one to two pinch biopsies at colonoscopy. The diagnostic colonoscopy in ulcerative colitis patients preceded any immunosuppressive treatment. Samples were sequenced at Survey level, maximum 500,000 reads. Profiling relied on immunoSEQ multiplex PCR, and the TCRdb table lists in-frame clones only, not all of them. The sample shows 36,000 or so clones, 60% to 75% of them seen only once. Whole-study results and caveats: A couple of rectal CDR3 clonotypes occurred in all ulcerative colitis patients. Total lymphocyte DNA, not sorted subsets, was the template.

Trimming left V 5 bases short and J 12 bases short, with 14 bases between. The CDR3 loop spans 11 amino acids. The germline gives CDR1 MNHEY, CDR2 SVGAGI. V usage is TRBV6-5 and J usage is TRBJ2-7, with a weak D call TRBD2 (6 bases). The receptor's source is a boy aged 10-17 years with moderate ulcerative colitis. The sequenced material came from gut tissue. CDR3: CASSTAGRLYF. The CDR3 DNA is TGTGCCAGCAGTACCGCGGGAAGGCTGTACTTC.